A single sample gave rise to the 24 T cell receptor beta chains below, sequenced in a study of vaccination and CD4 T cells after COVID-19. Antigens of these TCRs are unknown. Documented treatment: roughly nine-day PBMC culture with coronavirus spike peptide pools or control peptides (ViraFEST assay). Scientists ran DNA taken from cultured CD4+ T cells through the Oncomine TCR Beta short-read assay for sequencing. TCRdb reprocessed the PCR reads via MiXCR and lists one record per CDR3 protein. The data show some 8,600 distinct CDR3 sequences, with about three quarters seen just once and around 30% held by the top ten. The sample consisted of CD4+ T cells from blood, cultured in vitro. These receptor sequences come from a human donor who had recovered from COVID-19.

This clonotype was seen only a few times. The chain employs TRBV6-1 and TRBJ2-5; D perhaps matches TRBD2 (6 bases). The CDR3 length is 12 residues. Trimming pared 6 bases from V and 5 bases from J, leaving 10 bases between. Looked up from germline, CDR1 is MNHNS and CDR2 is SASEGT. Here the CDR3 reads CASSGRAETQYF. For the CDR3, the DNA is TGTGCCAGCAGCGGGAGAGCGGAGACCCAGTACTTC.

This chain joins TRBV4-1 and TRBJ1-4; 7 bases align to TRBD1. Germline CDR1 reads MGHRA; CDR2 reads YSYEKL. J lost 6 bases, V lost 5 bases, and 15 bases had no gene match. The CDR3 is made up of 17 amino acids. The CDR3 DNA is TGCGCCAGCAGCAGAAGCCTCAGAGGGACAGCGGATGAAAAACTGTTTTTT. It translates to CASSRSLRGTADEKLFF.

This chain uses TRBV20-1 with TRBJ1-5, with 7 positions matching TRBD1. This CDR3 region has 14 residues. The ends lost 1 base at V and 7 bases at J; junction bases unmatched: 7. Germline-derived CDR1 and CDR2 are DFQATT and SNEGSKA (reference sequence). CDR3 nucleotides: TGCAGTGCTAGAGTAGGACAGGTCCAACAGCCCCAGCATTTT. Its protein product is CSARVGQVQQPQHF.

The chain has TRBV6-5 and TRBJ2-3, with D unresolved. The CDR3 consists of 13 residues. Trimming removed 2 bases at V and 3 bases at J, with 6 bases between. CDR1 and CDR2 from the germline V gene are MNHEY and SVGAGI. For the CDR3, the DNA is TGTGCCAGCAGTTACGAGTATACAGATACGCAGTATTTT. Translation gives CASSYEYTDTQYF.

The chain combines TRBV6-2 or TRBV6-3 with TRBJ2-3, with TRBD2 identical over 16 bases. Germline V CDR1 and CDR2: MNHEY, SVGEGT. The CDR3 extends over 14 amino acids. V was pared by 8 bases and J by 4 bases, with 0 bases of the junction left unmatched. The CDR3 nucleotides read TGTGCCAGCGGGACTAGCGGGGGGGCAGATACGCAGTATTTT. Its translation: CASGTSGGADTQYF.

In its sample, this clonotype was seen a few times. The V call is TRBV7-9, the J call TRBJ2-7; D call uncertain. Trimming took off 5 bases at V and 6 bases at J, with 11 bases between the two ends. Germline lookup yields CDR1 SEHNR and CDR2 FQNEAQ (reference sequence). The CDR3 runs to 12 residues. Written as DNA, the CDR3 is TGTGCCAGCAGCCCCTTTTTGGGCGAGCAGTACTTC. Amino acid sequence: CASSPFLGEQYF.

This clonotype was seen just once. The genes are TRBV7-8 and TRBJ2-5, with 8 bases fitting TRBD2. Germline CDR1 reads SGHVS; CDR2 reads FQNEAQ. The CDR3 is made up of 17 amino acids. V gave up 5 bases and J gave up 0 bases; unmatched junction bases: 11. The CDR3 loop is CASSQSSGARYQETQYF. CDR3 coding DNA: TGTGCCAGCAGCCAAAGTAGCGGGGCCAGGTACCAAGAGACCCAGTACTTC.

This rearrangement joins TRBV20-1 to TRBJ1-5; D is unclear. V lost 3 bases and J 6 bases, leaving 9 bases between the germline ends. CDR3 length equals 12 residues. CDR1 DFQATT and CDR2 SNEGSKA come from the germline V gene (reference sequence). The CDR3 loop reads CSARLLGQPQHF. As DNA, the CDR3 is TGCAGTGCTAGGTTACTGGGTCAGCCCCAGCATTTT.

In this sample, this clonotype turned up once. The chain uses TRBV12-3 or TRBV12-4 and TRBJ1-6; TRBD1 aligns across 9 bases. V lost 1 base, J lost 9 bases, and 1 base stayed unmatched. The CDR3 totals 14 residues. The CDR3 nucleotides read TGTGCCAGCAGTTTAGGACAGGGGGTTTCACCCCTCCACTTT. This encodes CASSLGQGVSPLHF.

The sample holds one count of this clonotype. The chain is built from TRBV27 and TRBJ1-1; D gene ambiguous. Germline loops: CDR1 MNHEY, CDR2 SMNVEV (reference sequence). The CDR3 loop spans 12 amino acids. The V gene lost 4 bases and the J gene lost 1 base, with 4 bases spanning the gap. CDR3 bases: TGTGCCAGCAGTTACACGAACACTGAAGCTTTCTTT. Protein sequence: CASSYTNTEAFF.

This clonotype has a handful of counts. The rearrangement uses TRBV20-1 and TRBJ2-1, with TRBD2 matching 9 bases. The CDR3 is made up of 15 amino acids. The V segment lost 5 bases and the J segment 5 bases; nucleotides outside the gene matches: 10. Germline CDR1 is DFQATT and CDR2 is SNEGSKA (reference sequence). CDR3 region: CSAGSSGSKDNEQFF. Here the CDR3 DNA reads TGCAGTGCTGGGAGTAGCGGGAGTAAGGACAATGAGCAGTTCTTC.

This clonotype was found a few times. V is TRBV20-1 and J is TRBJ2-5; 14 bases fit TRBD2. The germline gives CDR1 DFQATT, CDR2 SNEGSKA (reference sequence). The CDR3 covers 16 residues. The J segment lost 2 bases and the V segment lost 4 bases, leaving 6 bases of the junction unmatched. The CDR3 DNA is TGCAGTGCTATCCTCGGACTAGCGGGAGGTCAAGAGACCCAGTACTTC. Translating it yields CSAILGLAGGQETQYF.

In its sample, this clonotype ranks as medium-sized. The chain recombines TRBV18 with TRBJ1-1, with 9 positions matching TRBD1. This CDR3 has 19 residues. CDR1 KGHSH and CDR2 LQKENI come from the germline V gene. V shed 4 bases and J 6 bases; nucleotides not matched to a gene: 21. The CDR3 spells CASSLNLRTGAGRSAEAFF. CDR3 DNA: TGTGCCAGCTCACTTAATCTACGGACAGGGGCTGGACGGAGTGCTGAAGCTTTCTTT.

V usage is TRBV7-6 and J usage is TRBJ2-1; tentatively, D is TRBD2 (5 bases). This CDR3 has 16 residues. V lost 5 bases to trimming and J lost 8 bases, with 22 bases between them. Germline CDR1 SGHVS, CDR2 FNYEAQ. CDR3 in amino acids: CASSQAGSAGVDEQFF. The CDR3 DNA is TGTGCCAGCAGCCAGGCCGGCTCGGCGGGTGTCGATGAGCAGTTCTTC.

The V and J genes are TRBV7-9 and TRBJ2-7; the match to TRBD1 covers 12 bases. The CDR3 is 16 amino acids. Per germline, CDR1 SEHNR and CDR2 FQNEAQ (reference sequence). The J segment lost 0 bases and the V segment lost 5 bases, leaving 5 bases of the junction unmatched. CDR3: CASSPPGQGASYEQYF. DNA of the CDR3: TGTGCCAGCAGCCCCCCGGGACAGGGGGCCTCCTACGAGCAGTACTTC.

The CDR3 sequence is CASSLLSGGPTDTQYF. CDR3 coding DNA: TGTGCCAGCAGCCTCCTTAGCGGGGGACCCACAGATACGCAGTATTTT. The chain links TRBV7-2 to TRBJ2-3; 9 bases match TRBD2. In germline, CDR1 is SGHTA, CDR2 FQGNSA. This CDR3 contains 16 residues. The V and J ends lost 5 bases and 2 bases, in that order; junction bases with no gene match: 8. The variable domain in full, with the rest retrieved from reference TRBV7-2 and TRBJ2-3, is GAGVSQSPSNKVTEKGKDVELRCDPISGHTALYWYRQSLGQGLEFLIYFQGNSAPDKSGLPSDRFSAERTGGSVSTLTIQRTQQEDSAVYLCASSLLSGGPTDTQYFGPGTRLTVL.

This clonotype was counted only a few times. The chain has TRBV7-2 and TRBJ2-3; D is unclear. The CDR3 length is 14 residues. Germline-derived CDR1 and CDR2 are SGHTA and FQGNSA. V was clipped by 9 bases and J by 2 bases, with 15 bases between them. CDR3 protein: CASTDRALTDTQYF. The DNA for the CDR3 is TGTGCCAGTACCGACCGGGCCCTCACAGATACGCAGTATTTT.

This sequence joins TRBV7-2 and TRBJ1-2, with 10 positions matching TRBD1. CDR1 is SGHTA and CDR2 is FQGNSA in the germline V gene. The CDR3 contains 15 residues. With V trimmed by 5 bases and J by 4 bases, 7 bases remained unmatched. CDR3: CASSKDRGETYGYTF. CDR3 in DNA: TGTGCCAGCAGCAAGGACAGGGGGGAAACCTATGGCTACACCTTC.

The chain links TRBV6-2 or TRBV6-3 to TRBJ2-2; perhaps TRBD1 as D (6 bases). Germline CDR1 reads MNHEY; CDR2 reads SVGEGT. V lost 10 bases, J lost 3 bases, and 15 bases lay in between. The CDR3 totals 14 residues. The CDR3 here is CATGAGGDTGELFF. In DNA form, the CDR3 reads TGTGCCACCGGGGCTGGGGGCGACACCGGGGAGCTGTTTTTT.

This clonotype appeared once. The chain carries TRBV24-1 and TRBJ1-2, with TRBD1 matching 7 bases. With 9 bases clipped from V and 6 bases from J, the junction kept 9 bases outside the gene matches. The CDR3 extends over 13 amino acids. CDR1 is KGHDR, CDR2 SFDVKD, per germline. The CDR3 loop is CATHPGGSDGYTF. The CDR3 nucleotides read TGTGCCACCCACCCAGGGGGGAGCGATGGCTACACCTTC.

V is TRBV20-1 and J is TRBJ2-3; 10 nucleotides line up with TRBD2. This CDR3 is 17 amino acids long. Trimming cost V 1 base and J 1 base; bases outside gene matches: 8. The germline CDR1 and CDR2 sequences are DFQATT and SNEGSKA (reference sequence). CDR3 protein: CSARATHLAGGTDTQYF. The CDR3, as DNA: TGCAGTGCTAGAGCCACCCACCTAGCGGGGGGCACAGATACGCAGTATTTT.

The chain links TRBV27 to TRBJ2-3, with D perhaps TRBD1 (6 bases). The V and J ends lost 6 bases and 2 bases respectively, with 12 bases between them. Germline V lookup: CDR1 MNHEY, CDR2 SMNVEV (reference sequence). The CDR3 spans 14 residues. CDR3 DNA: TGTGCCAGCAGCAGGGGCCCAACCACAGATACGCAGTATTTT. Its translation is CASSRGPTTDTQYF.

The V and J genes are TRBV2 and TRBJ2-2, with 16 bases identical to TRBD2. CDR1 and CDR2 (germline): SNHLY, FYNNEI. CDR3 length: 18 residues. Trimming cost V 6 bases and J 2 bases; bases outside gene matches: 6. CDR3 in DNA: TGTGCCAGCAGGGGGACTAGCGGGAGGGCCACTAACACCGGGGAGCTGTTTTTT. Translating it yields CASRGTSGRATNTGELFF.

This chain uses TRBV20-1 with TRBJ1-1, with D unclear. Germline values: CDR1 DFQATT, CDR2 SNEGSKA (reference sequence). This CDR3 is 12 amino acids long. With 0 bases removed from V and 13 bases from J, the gap between germline ends came to 15 bases. Here the CDR3 DNA reads TGCAGTGCTAGAGATTCGAGTGTGGGTGGTTTCTTT. Amino acid sequence: CSARDSSVGGFF.